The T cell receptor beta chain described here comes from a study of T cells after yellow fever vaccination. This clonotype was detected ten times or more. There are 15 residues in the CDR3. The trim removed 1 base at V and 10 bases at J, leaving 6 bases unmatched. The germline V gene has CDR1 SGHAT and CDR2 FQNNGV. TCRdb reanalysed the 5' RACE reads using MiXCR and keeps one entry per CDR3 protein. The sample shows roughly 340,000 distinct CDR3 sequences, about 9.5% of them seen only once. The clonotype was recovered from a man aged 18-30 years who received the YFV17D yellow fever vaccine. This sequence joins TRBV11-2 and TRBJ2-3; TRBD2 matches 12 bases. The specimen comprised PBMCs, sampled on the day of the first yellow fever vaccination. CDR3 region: CASSLGPTSGGSQYF. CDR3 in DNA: TGTGCCAGCAGCTTAGGCCCGACTAGCGGGGGTTCGCAGTATTTT.